These 8 T cell receptor beta chains came from one sample sequenced in a study of blood T cell repertoires in COVID-19. Data came from immunoSEQ multiplex PCR; TCRdb stores just in-frame clones and leaves some out. Among around 180,000 clones listed, 84% were seen once. The sequenced sample was PBMCs or T cells enriched from blood (not recorded which). These receptors were taken from a man between 50 and 59 years old who had recovered from COVID-19.

The chain uses TRBV4-1 and TRBJ1-2; 7 bases agree with TRBD1. This CDR3 is 14 amino acids long. CDR1 is MGHRA, CDR2 YSYEKL, per germline. Trimming at V came to 2 bases and at J to 8 bases, leaving 8 bases not matched to a gene. CDR3 region: CASSQTRGIYGYTF. For the CDR3, the DNA is TGCGCCAGCAGCCAAACCAGGGGGATCTACGGCTACACCTTC.

The genes are TRBV2 and TRBJ1-2, with 7 bases aligning to TRBD1. The V gene's germline CDR1 is SNHLY and CDR2 FYNNEI. This CDR3 comprises 13 residues. J was trimmed by 4 bases and V by 7 bases; bases with no gene match: 6. CDR3 sequence: CASNGDSSYGYTF. The CDR3 DNA reads TGTGCCAGCAATGGGGACAGCTCCTATGGCTACACCTTC.

This chain uses TRBV18 with TRBJ2-3; no clear D. Trimming took 2 bases from V and 2 from J, leaving 8 bases between them. CDR3 length: 14 residues. CDR1 and CDR2 from the germline V gene are KGHSH and LQKENI. Here the CDR3 DNA reads TGTGCCAGCTCACCATCCATTCACACAGATACGCAGTATTTT. This sequence encodes CASSPSIHTDTQYF.

This clone was detected only once. This rearrangement joins TRBV7-3 to TRBJ2-3; maybe TRBD1 (6 bases). Germline V lookup: CDR1 SGHTA, CDR2 FQGTGA. The CDR3 spans 16 residues. Trimming shortened V by 4 bases and J by 0 bases, and 14 bases separated the two germline ends. CDR3: CASSSPDSSSTDTQYF. CDR3 nucleotides: TGTGCCAGCAGCTCGCCGGACAGTAGTAGCACAGATACGCAGTATTTT.

This clone was picked up many times. V is TRBV28 and J is TRBJ2-3, with 10 nucleotides matching TRBD2. The V gene's germline CDR1 is MDHEN and CDR2 SYDVKM. V lost 7 bases, J lost 4 bases, and 5 bases stayed unmatched. This CDR3 region has 14 residues. The CDR3 region is CASTSGGAADTQYF. CDR3 sequence (DNA): TGTGCCAGCACCAGCGGGGGGGCCGCAGATACGCAGTATTTT. The whole variable domain, filled in from reference TRBV28 and TRBJ2-3, reads DVKVTQSSRYLVKRTGEKVFLECVQDMDHENMFWYRQDPGLGLRLIYFSYDVKMKEKGDIPEGYSVSREKKERFSLILESASTNQTSMYLCASTSGGAADTQYFGPGTRLTVL.

The rearrangement links TRBV5-6 to TRBJ2-7; TRBD1 agrees at 8 bases. Germline CDR1 and CDR2: SGHDT and YYEEEE. The trim removed 1 base at V and 0 bases at J, leaving 6 bases unmatched. The CDR3 runs 16 residues. The CDR3 nucleotides read TGTGCCAGCAGCTTGCCACAGGGGGTACTCTCCTACGAGCAGTACTTC. It codes for CASSLPQGVLSYEQYF.

This clone came up a few times. The rearrangement links TRBV18 to TRBJ2-1, with D tentatively TRBD2 (6 bases). This CDR3 has 13 amino acids. The V and J ends lost 2 bases and 13 bases respectively, with 15 bases between them. The germline V gene encodes CDR1 KGHSH and CDR2 LQKENI. The CDR3 nucleotides read TGTGCCAGCTCACCAGACGGTTCGGAGGGTCAGTTCTTC. Translation gives CASSPDGSEGQFF. The full variable domain, in which reference TRBV18 and TRBJ2-1 provide the parts outside the CDR3, is NAGVMQNPRHLVRRRGQEARLRCSPMKGHSHVYWYRQLPEEGLKFMVYLQKENIIDESGMPKERFSAEFPKEGPSILRIQQVVRGDSAAYFCASSPDGSEGQFFGPGTRLTVL.

This chain links TRBV5-1 with TRBJ2-7; TRBD2 matches 12 bases. The CDR3 is 15 residues long. Germline CDR1 reads SGHRS; CDR2 reads YFSETQ. Germline trimming cut 3 bases from V and 3 bases from J; bases unmatched to any gene: 4. CDR3 sequence reads: CASSWTSGNNYEQYF. The CDR3 DNA is TGCGCCAGCAGCTGGACTAGCGGGAACAACTACGAGCAGTACTTC.